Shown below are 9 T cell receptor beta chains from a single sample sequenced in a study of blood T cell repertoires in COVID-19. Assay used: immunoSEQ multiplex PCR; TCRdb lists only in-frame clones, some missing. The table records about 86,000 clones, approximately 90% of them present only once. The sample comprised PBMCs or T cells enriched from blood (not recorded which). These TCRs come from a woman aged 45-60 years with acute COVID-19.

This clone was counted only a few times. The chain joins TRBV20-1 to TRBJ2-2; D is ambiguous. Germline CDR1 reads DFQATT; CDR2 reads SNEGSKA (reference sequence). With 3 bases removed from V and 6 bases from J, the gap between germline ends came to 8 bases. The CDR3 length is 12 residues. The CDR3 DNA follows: TGCAGTGCTAGTGGTCTTGCCGGGGAGCTGTTTTTT. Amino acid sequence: CSASGLAGELFF.

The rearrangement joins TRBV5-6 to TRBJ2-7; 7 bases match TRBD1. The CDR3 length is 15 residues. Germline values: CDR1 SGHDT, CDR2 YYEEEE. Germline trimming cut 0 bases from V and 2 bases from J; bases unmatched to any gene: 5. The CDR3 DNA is TGTGCCAGCAGCTTGGGAGGGGACAGCACCTACGAGCAGTACTTC. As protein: CASSLGGDSTYEQYF.

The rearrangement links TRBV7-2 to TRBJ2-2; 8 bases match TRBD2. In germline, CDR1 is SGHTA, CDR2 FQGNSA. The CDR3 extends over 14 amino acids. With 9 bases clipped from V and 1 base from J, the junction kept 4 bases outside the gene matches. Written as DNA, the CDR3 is TGTGCCAGACCGGGACTAGTGAACACCGGGGAGCTGTTTTTT. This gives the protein CARPGLVNTGELFF.

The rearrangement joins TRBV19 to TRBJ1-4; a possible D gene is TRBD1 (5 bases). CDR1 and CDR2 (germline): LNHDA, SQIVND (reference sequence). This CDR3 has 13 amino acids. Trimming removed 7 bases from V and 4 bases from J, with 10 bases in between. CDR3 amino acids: CASTGLFNEKLFF. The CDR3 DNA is TGTGCCAGTACGGGACTGTTTAATGAAAAACTGTTTTTT.

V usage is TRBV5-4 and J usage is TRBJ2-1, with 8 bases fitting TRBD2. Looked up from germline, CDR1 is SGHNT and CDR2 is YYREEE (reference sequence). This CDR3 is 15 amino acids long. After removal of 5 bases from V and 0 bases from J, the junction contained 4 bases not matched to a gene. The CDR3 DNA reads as TGTGCCAGCAGTCCAAGCGGGAGCTCCTACAATGAGCAGTTCTTC. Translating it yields CASSPSGSSYNEQFF. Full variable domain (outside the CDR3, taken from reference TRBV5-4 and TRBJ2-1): ETGVTQSPTHLIKTRGQQVTLRCSSQSGHNTVSWYQQALGQGPQFIFQYYREEENGRGNFPPRFSGLQFPNYSSELNVNALELDDSALYLCASSPSGSSYNEQFFGPGTRLTVL.

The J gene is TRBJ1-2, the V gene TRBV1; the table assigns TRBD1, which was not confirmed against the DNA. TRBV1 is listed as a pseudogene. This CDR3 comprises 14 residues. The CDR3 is CTSSQSQGGYGYTF. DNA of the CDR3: TGCACCAGCAGCCAGTCCCAGGGTGGCTATGGCTACACCTTC.

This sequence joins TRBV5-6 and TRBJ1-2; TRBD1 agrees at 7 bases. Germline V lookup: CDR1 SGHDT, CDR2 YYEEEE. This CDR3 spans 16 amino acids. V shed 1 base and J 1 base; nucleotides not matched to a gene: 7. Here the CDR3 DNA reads TGTGCCAGCAGCTTGCCCGGGACAGCGTATAACTATGGCTACACCTTC. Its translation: CASSLPGTAYNYGYTF.

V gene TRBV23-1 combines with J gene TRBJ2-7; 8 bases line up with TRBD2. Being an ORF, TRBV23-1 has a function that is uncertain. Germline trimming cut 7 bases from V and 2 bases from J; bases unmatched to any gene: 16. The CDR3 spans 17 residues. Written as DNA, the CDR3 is TGCGCCAGCACGCAAGGAGCTGGGCGGGAGGCCCCCTACGAGCAGTACTTC. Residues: CASTQGAGREAPYEQYF.

The CDR3 here is CASSLGGAGVYNEQFF. CDR3 nucleotides: TGTGCCAGCAGCTTAGGAGGAGCGGGGGTCTACAATGAGCAGTTCTTC. This chain connects TRBV7-6 to TRBJ2-1; 8 positions match TRBD2. Losses at the gene ends were 1 base for V and 3 bases for J; bases not matched to a gene: 5. The CDR3 has 16 amino acids. Germline assignment: CDR1 SGHVS and CDR2 FNYEAQ.